This passage covers 4 T cell receptor beta chains from one sample sequenced in a study of T cell changes during pregnancy in multiple sclerosis. Repertoires were generated with immunoSEQ multiplex PCR, while TCRdb's copy carries only in-frame clones and drops some. The table has 45,000 to 60,000 clones, nearly 95% seen once; the top ten hold 0.61%. Sequences were derived from CD4+ T cells from peripheral blood mononuclear cells, sampled after pregnancy. The receptors here all came from a female donor in good health, enrolled as a control in a pregnancy study.

The chain carries TRBV5-1 and TRBJ2-1; D gene uncertain. Germline V gives CDR1 SGHRS, CDR2 YFSETQ. V shed 4 bases and J shed 0 bases, with 17 bases lying between them. The CDR3 has 17 amino acids. The CDR3 nucleotides are TGCGCCAGCAGCCTTGGCCTCAGTTTTCGCTCCTACAATGAGCAGTTCTTC. Encoded protein: CASSLGLSFRSYNEQFF. Full variable domain (missing parts from reference TRBV5-1 and TRBJ2-1): KAGVTQTPRYLIKTRGQQVTLSCSPISGHRSVSWYQQTPGQGLQFLFEYFSETQRNKGNFPGRFSGRQFSNSRSEMNVSTLELGDSALYLCASSLGLSFRSYNEQFFGPGTRLTVL.

As to this clone: At one end, the junction sequence differs from germline, possibly due to a read error. The chain recombines TRBV25-1 with TRBJ2-7, with 7 bases lining up with TRBD1. From germline, CDR1 is MGHDK and CDR2 SYGVNS. The CDR3 has 16 amino acids. The CDR3 region has the DNA TGTGCCAGCAGTGAGTTGGCAGGGGGTGGCTCCTACGGGCAGTACTTC. Protein: CASSELAGGGSYGQYF.

The chain links TRBV5-1 to TRBJ1-2, with 11 bases identical to TRBD1. Germline V gene sequence: CDR1 SGHRS, CDR2 YFSETQ. This CDR3 spans 14 amino acids. V shed 0 bases, J shed 6 bases, and the junction held 1 base outside the gene matches. Here the CDR3 reads CASSLGTGGNGYTF. The CDR3 DNA sequence: TGCGCCAGCAGCTTGGGGACAGGGGGCAATGGCTACACCTTC.

The rearrangement links TRBV18 to TRBJ2-6, with D possibly being TRBD1 (5 bases). With 3 bases removed from V and 0 bases from J, the gap between germline ends came to 15 bases. The CDR3 spans 18 residues. The germline gives CDR1 KGHSH, CDR2 LQKENI. CDR3 DNA: TGTGCCAGCTCACCGGCAGGGATGAAGCGCTCTGGGGCCAACGTCCTGACTTTC. Translation: CASSPAGMKRSGANVLTF.